Presented here are 11 T cell receptor beta chains from one specimen sequenced in a study of cytomegalovirus exposure and HLA in healthy donors. Measured with immunoSEQ multiplex PCR; TCRdb has only the in-frame clones, and not every one. The data contain about 110,000 clones, approximately 94% of them seen just once; the ten biggest clones take up roughly 0.67%. Sequences were obtained from PBMCs. All receptors come from a woman under 30 in good health and CMV-seronegative.

V gene TRBV5-1 combines with J gene TRBJ1-1; 8 nucleotides align to TRBD1. V was pared by 4 bases and J by 5 bases, with 13 bases of the junction left unmatched. CDR1 is SGHRS, CDR2 YFSETQ, per germline. The CDR3 covers 16 residues. As DNA, the CDR3 is TGCGCCAGCAGCCCAGGGGGCGCAAGGATACGTACTGAAGCTTTCTTT. Translating gives CASSPGGARIRTEAFF.

The chain uses TRBV6-1 and TRBJ1-6, with 7 bases lining up with TRBD1. In germline, CDR1 is MNHNS, CDR2 SASEGT. CDR3 length: 16 residues. Trimming cost V 2 bases and J 9 bases; bases outside gene matches: 10. The CDR3 protein is CASSEHGDRVSSPLHF. The DNA of the CDR3 is TGTGCCAGCAGTGAACATGGTGACAGGGTTTCTTCACCCCTCCACTTT.

V gene TRBV29-1 combines with J gene TRBJ1-1, with a possible D match to TRBD1 (5 bases). Looked up from germline, CDR1 is SQVTM and CDR2 is ANQGSEA. CDR3 size: 16 residues. This CDR3 is CINSRNGGILNTEAFF. CDR3 nucleotides: TGCATCAATTCAAGGAACGGGGGAATATTGAACACTGAAGCTTTCTTT.

V and J are TRBV2 and TRBJ1-5, with D possibly matching TRBD1 (6 bases). The ends were cut back, 5 bases at V and 4 bases at J, with 18 bases in the middle. Germline CDR1 is SNHLY and CDR2 is FYNNEI. The CDR3 covers 16 residues. The CDR3 DNA reads as TGTGCCAGCAGTCCCGATTGGGGGCGCGTGAATCAGCCCCAGCATTTT. Translating gives CASSPDWGRVNQPQHF.

This chain connects TRBV5-1 to TRBJ2-1, with 10 bases aligning to TRBD2. With V trimmed by 2 bases and J by 8 bases, 10 bases remained unmatched. Germline values: CDR1 SGHRS, CDR2 YFSETQ. The CDR3 is 16 residues long. Written as DNA, the CDR3 is TGCGCCAGCAGCTTACCGGGACTAGCGAGATTTGATGAGCAGTTCTTC. Its translation is CASSLPGLARFDEQFF.

This clone was seen a single time. V is TRBV7-7 and J is TRBJ2-5; TRBD1 matches at 7 bases. The CDR3 runs 13 residues. V was clipped by 4 bases and J by 2 bases; unmatched bases: 1. Germline V gives CDR1 SSHAT, CDR2 FNYEAQ (reference sequence). CDR3 sequence: CASSWDRQETQYF. CDR3 nucleotides: TGTGCCAGCAGCTGGGACAGACAAGAGACCCAGTACTTC.

The V call is TRBV6-4, the J call TRBJ2-1, with 9 nucleotides matching TRBD1. The V gene end was trimmed by 4 bases and the J gene end by 9 bases; junction bases not matched to a gene: 7. CDR3 length equals 14 residues. Germline V CDR1 and CDR2: MRHNA, SNTAGT. CDR3 amino acids: CASSVAQGAGEQFF. In DNA, the CDR3 is TGTGCCAGCAGTGTCGCACAGGGGGCGGGTGAGCAGTTCTTC.

The chain employs TRBV9 and TRBJ1-1; 11 positions match TRBD1. V trimming: 4 bases; J trimming: 5 bases; junction bases outside the gene matches: 7. Germline V lookup: CDR1 SGDLS, CDR2 YYNGEE. The CDR3 is 15 residues long. CDR3 DNA sequence: TGTGCCAGCAGCCCTAGGACAGGGGGCTCTACTGAAGCTTTCTTT. This encodes CASSPRTGGSTEAFF.

The chain employs TRBV4-1 and TRBJ2-7; the match to TRBD1 covers 7 bases. The germline V gene has CDR1 MGHRA and CDR2 YSYEKL. With V trimmed by 3 bases and J by 4 bases, 3 bases remained unmatched. This CDR3 comprises 13 residues. CDR3 loop: CASSHGQAYEQYF. CDR3 bases: TGCGCCAGCAGCCACGGACAGGCTTACGAGCAGTACTTC.

The chain carries TRBV7-6 and TRBJ2-7; possibly TRBD1 for D (5 bases). The CDR3 loop spans 14 amino acids. V was trimmed by 5 bases and J by 4 bases, leaving 15 bases between them. In germline, CDR1 is SGHVS, CDR2 FNYEAQ. The CDR3 reads CASSTRQSQYEQYF. The CDR3 nucleotides read TGTGCCAGCAGCACCCGACAGTCCCAATACGAGCAGTACTTC.

The rearrangement joins TRBV19 to TRBJ1-5; D might be TRBD1 (6 bases). Germline lookup yields CDR1 LNHDA and CDR2 SQIVND (reference sequence). CDR3 length equals 16 residues. V lost 1 base to trimming and J lost 0 bases, with 10 bases between them. As DNA, the CDR3 is TGTGCCAGTAGTATAGGGGGGGGCAGTAGCAATCAGCCCCAGCATTTT. This codes for CASSIGGGSSNQPQHF.